This T cell receptor (beta chain) was captured by sequencing in a study of control samples from healthy donors and cancer patients. V was trimmed by 6 bases and J by 6 bases, leaving 12 bases between them. This CDR3 region has 13 residues. TCRdb's table, derived via immunoSEQ multiplex PCR, lists solely in-frame clones and lacks some. The sample lists over 150,000 clones, 91% seen once, with 2% to 2.5% in the top ten. This chain connects TRBV12-3 or TRBV12-4 to TRBJ1-5; no clear D. The sequencing sample was made of blood. This clonotype was sampled from a woman aged 40-49 years in good health. The CDR3 DNA reads TGTGCCAGCAGCCAACAAGGCACTCAGCCCCAGCATTTT. Amino acids: CASSQQGTQPQHF.